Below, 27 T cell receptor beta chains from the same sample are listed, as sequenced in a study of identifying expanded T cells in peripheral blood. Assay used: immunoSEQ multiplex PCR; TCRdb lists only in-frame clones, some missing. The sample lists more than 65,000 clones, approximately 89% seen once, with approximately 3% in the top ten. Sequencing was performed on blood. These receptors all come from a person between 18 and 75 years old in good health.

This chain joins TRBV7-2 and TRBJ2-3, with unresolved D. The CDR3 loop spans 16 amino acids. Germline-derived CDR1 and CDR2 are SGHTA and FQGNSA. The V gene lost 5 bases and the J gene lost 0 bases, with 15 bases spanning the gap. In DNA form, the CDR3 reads TGTGCCAGCAGCCCCCAATCCCAGGACAGCACAGATACGCAGTATTTT. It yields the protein CASSPQSQDSTDTQYF.

The CDR3: CASRAGPNEKLFF. CDR3 nucleotides: TGTGCCAGCCGGGCAGGGCCTAATGAAAAACTGTTTTTT. V gene TRBV2 combines with J gene TRBJ1-4; D might be TRBD1 (5 bases). Per the germline V gene, CDR1 is SNHLY and CDR2 is FYNNEI. V gave up 8 bases and J gave up 3 bases, with 10 bases separating them. This CDR3 has 13 amino acids.

The CDR3 loop reads CASSLAGGYYEQYF. The CDR3 DNA follows: TGTGCCAGTAGTCTAGCGGGGGGATACTACGAGCAGTACTTC. This chain uses TRBV19 with TRBJ2-7; 11 bases line up with TRBD2. V lost 5 bases to trimming and J lost 3 bases; unmatched junction nucleotides: 3. The CDR3 loop spans 14 amino acids. CDR1 LNHDA and CDR2 SQIVND come from the germline V gene (reference sequence).

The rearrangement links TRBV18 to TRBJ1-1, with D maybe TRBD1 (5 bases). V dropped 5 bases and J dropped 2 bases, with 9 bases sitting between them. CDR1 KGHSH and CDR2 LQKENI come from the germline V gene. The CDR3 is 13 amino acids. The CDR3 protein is CASSTTANTEAFF. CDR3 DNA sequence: TGTGCCAGCTCAACGACAGCCAACACTGAAGCTTTCTTT.

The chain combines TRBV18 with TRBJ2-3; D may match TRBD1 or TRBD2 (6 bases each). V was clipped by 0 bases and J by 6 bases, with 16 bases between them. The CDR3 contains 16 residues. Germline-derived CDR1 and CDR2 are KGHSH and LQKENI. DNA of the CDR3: TGTGCCAGCTCACCACCGTTTAAGGGGGGTGCCGATACGCAGTATTTT. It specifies CASSPPFKGGADTQYF.

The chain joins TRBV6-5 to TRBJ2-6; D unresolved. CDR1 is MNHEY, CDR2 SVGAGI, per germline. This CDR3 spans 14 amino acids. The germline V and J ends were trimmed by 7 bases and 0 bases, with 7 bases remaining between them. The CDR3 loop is CASIRSSGANVLTF. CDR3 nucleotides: TGTGCCAGCATACGCAGCTCTGGGGCCAACGTCCTGACTTTC.

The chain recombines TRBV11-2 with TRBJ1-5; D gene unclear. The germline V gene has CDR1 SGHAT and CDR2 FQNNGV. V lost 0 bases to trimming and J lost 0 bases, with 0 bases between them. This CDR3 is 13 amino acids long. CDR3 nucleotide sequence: TGTGCCAGCAGCTTAGATAGCAATCAGCCCCAGCATTTT. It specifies CASSLDSNQPQHF. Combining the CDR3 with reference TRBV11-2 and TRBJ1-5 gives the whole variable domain EAGVAQSPRYKIIEKRQSVAFWCNPISGHATLYWYQQILGQGPKLLIQFQNNGVVDDSQLPKDRFSAERLKGVDSTLKIQPAKLEDSAVYLCASSLDSNQPQHFGDGTRLSIL.

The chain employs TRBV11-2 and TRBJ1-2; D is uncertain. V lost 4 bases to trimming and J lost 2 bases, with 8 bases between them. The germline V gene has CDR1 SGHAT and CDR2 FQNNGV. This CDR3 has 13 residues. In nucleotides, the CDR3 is TGTGCCAGCAGCTCGGACCAAAACTATGGCTACACCTTC. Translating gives CASSSDQNYGYTF.

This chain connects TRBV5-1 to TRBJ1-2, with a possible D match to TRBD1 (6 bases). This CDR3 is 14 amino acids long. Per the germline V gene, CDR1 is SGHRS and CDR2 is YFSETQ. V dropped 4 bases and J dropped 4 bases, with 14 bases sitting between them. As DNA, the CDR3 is TGCGCCAGCAGCCACTCAGGGGACTCCTATGGCTACACCTTC. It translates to CASSHSGDSYGYTF.

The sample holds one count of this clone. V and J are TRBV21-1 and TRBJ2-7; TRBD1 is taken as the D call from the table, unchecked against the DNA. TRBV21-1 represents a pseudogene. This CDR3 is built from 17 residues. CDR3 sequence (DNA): TGTGCCAGCAGCAATACCCCGCCCGGGACAGACTCCTACGAGCAGTACTTC. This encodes CASSNTPPGTDSYEQYF.

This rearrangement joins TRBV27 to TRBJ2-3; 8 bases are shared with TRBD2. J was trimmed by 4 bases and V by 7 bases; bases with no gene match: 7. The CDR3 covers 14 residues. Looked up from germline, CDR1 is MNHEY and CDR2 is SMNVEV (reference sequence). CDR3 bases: TGTGCCAGCACGGGACTAGTCAGCTCAGATACGCAGTATTTT. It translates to CASTGLVSSDTQYF.

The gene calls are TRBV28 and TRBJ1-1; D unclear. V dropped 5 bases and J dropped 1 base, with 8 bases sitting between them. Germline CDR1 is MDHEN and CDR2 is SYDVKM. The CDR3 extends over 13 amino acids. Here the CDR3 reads CASSPRQNTEAFF. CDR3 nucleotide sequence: TGTGCCAGCAGTCCCCGACAGAACACTGAAGCTTTCTTT.

The CDR3 here is CASSLGRSSETDTQYF. The DNA of the CDR3 is TGTGCCAGCAGCTTAGGGAGGTCTAGCGAGACAGATACGCAGTATTTT. The genes are TRBV7-3 and TRBJ2-3; the D gene is possibly TRBD2 (6 bases). Between the trimmed V and J ends, which lost 2 bases and 3 bases, there was a span of 15 bases. Germline V lookup: CDR1 SGHTA, CDR2 FQGTGA. The CDR3 is 16 residues long.

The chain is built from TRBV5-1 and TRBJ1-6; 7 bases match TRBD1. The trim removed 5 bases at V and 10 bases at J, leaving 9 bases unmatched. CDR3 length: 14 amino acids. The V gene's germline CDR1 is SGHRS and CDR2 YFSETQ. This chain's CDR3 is CASRLGGGLSPLHF. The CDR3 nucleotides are TGCGCCAGCAGGTTAGGAGGGGGCCTATCACCCCTCCACTTT.

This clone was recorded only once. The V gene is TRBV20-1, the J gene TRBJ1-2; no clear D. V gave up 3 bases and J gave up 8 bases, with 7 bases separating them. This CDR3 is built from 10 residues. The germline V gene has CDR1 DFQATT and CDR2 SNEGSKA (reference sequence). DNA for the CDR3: TGCAGTGCTAGTAGCCCGGGCTACACCTTC. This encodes CSASSPGYTF.

The chain's CDR3 is CASSSPGDRGSTAGEYQETQYF. CDR3 in DNA: TGTGCCAGCAGTTCCCCCGGGGACAGGGGCTCTACGGCAGGCGAATACCAAGAGACCCAGTACTTC. V is TRBV2 and J is TRBJ2-5, with 10 positions matching TRBD1. Trimming removed 5 bases from V and 0 bases from J; junction bases left unmatched: 24. Germline CDR1 reads SNHLY; CDR2 reads FYNNEI. This CDR3 has 22 amino acids.

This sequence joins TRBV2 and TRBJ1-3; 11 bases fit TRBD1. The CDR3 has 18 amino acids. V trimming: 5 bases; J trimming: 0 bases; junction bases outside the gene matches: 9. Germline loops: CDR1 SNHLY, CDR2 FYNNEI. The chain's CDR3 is CASSRTGGFLSSGNTIYF. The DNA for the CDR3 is TGTGCCAGCAGTCGGACAGGGGGCTTTCTGAGCTCTGGAAACACCATATATTTT.

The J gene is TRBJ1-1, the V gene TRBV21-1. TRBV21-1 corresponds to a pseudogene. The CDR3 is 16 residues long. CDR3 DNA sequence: TGTGCCAGCAGTTTGGGCATAGCTACAATTCGCACTGAAGCTTTCTTT. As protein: CASSLGIATIRTEAFF.

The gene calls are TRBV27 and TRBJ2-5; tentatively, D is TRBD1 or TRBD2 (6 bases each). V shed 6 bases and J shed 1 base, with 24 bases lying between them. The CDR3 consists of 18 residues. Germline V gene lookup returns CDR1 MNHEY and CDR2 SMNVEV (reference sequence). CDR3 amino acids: CASSQRGYTPGSQETQYF. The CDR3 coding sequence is TGTGCCAGCAGCCAGAGGGGGTATACTCCCGGGAGCCAAGAGACCCAGTACTTC.

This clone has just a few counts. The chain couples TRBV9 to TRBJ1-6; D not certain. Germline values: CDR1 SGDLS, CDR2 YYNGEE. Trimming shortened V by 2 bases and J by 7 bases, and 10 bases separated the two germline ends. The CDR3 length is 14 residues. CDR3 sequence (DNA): TGTGCCAGCAGCGTGAAAGGCCACAATTCACCCCTCCACTTT. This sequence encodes CASSVKGHNSPLHF.

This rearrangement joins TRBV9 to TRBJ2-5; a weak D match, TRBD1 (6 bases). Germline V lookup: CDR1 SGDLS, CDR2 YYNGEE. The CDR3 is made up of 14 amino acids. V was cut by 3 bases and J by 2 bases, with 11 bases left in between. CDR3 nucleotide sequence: TGTGCCAGCAGCGAAGGGGGATCACAAGAGACCCAGTACTTC. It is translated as CASSEGGSQETQYF.

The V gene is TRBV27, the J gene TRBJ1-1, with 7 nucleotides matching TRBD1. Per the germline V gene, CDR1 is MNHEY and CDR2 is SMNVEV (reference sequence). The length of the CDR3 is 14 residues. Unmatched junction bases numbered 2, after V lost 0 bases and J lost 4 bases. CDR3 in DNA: TGTGCCAGCAGTTTATCGAGACAGGGCACTGAAGCTTTCTTT. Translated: CASSLSRQGTEAFF.

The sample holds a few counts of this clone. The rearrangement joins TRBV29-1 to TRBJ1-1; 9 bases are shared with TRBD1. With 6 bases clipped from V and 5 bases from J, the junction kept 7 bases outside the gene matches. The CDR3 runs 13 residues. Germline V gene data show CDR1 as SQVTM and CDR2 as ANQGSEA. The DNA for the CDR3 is TGCAGCGTCGTGACAGGGGGAGGAACTGAAGCTTTCTTT. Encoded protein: CSVVTGGGTEAFF.

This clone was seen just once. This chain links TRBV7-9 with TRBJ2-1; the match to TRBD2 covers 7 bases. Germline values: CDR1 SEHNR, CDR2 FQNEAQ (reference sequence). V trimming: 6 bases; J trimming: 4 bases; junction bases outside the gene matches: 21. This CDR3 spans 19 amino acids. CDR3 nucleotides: TGTGCCAGCAGTTCTACTATTTGGACTAGGAGGAGGGCTTACAATGAGCAGTTCTTC. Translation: CASSSTIWTRRRAYNEQFF.

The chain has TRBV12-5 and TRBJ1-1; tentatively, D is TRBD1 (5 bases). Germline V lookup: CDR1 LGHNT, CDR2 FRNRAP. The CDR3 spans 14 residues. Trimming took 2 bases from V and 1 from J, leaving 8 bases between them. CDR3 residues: CASGLRQGNTEAFF. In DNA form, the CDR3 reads TGTGCTAGTGGTTTGAGGCAGGGGAACACTGAAGCTTTCTTT.

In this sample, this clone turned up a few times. The CDR3 DNA reads as TGTGCCACCTCGACAGGGACGCAACGGGATGAAAAACTGTTTTTT. Encoded protein: CATSTGTQRDEKLFF. The V gene is TRBV6-5, the J gene TRBJ1-4; TRBD1 matches at 7 bases. V trimming: 10 bases; J trimming: 6 bases; junction bases outside the gene matches: 14. In germline, CDR1 is MNHEY, CDR2 SVGAGI. The CDR3 sequence is 15 residues long.

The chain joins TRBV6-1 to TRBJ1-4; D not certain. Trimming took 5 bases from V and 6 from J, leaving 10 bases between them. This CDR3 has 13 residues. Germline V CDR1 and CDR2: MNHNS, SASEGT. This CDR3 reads CASSMVADEKLFF. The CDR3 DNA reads TGTGCCAGCAGTATGGTTGCCGATGAAAAACTGTTTTTT.